This T cell receptor (beta chain) came from a study of blood T cell repertoires in COVID-19. At the level of the study: Whether acute or convalescent, the COVID-19 samples came from the United States, Italy and Spain. T cells, B-cell-depleted T cells, or PBMCs provided the cDNA or gDNA that served as material.

J gave up 5 bases and V 0 bases, and 5 bases lay outside the gene matches. CDR3 length: 14 amino acids. Germline V CDR1 and CDR2: SQVTM, ANQGSEA. Only in-frame clones appear in the TCRdb table, and some are missing; sequencing was by immunoSEQ multiplex PCR. The table shows about 300,000 clones, with just under 90% occurring only once. J is TRBJ1-1 and V is TRBV29-1, with 8 bases fitting TRBD1. The sequenced sample consisted of peripheral blood. The origin of this receptor is a woman in her 30s with COVID-19, enrolled during active disease. CDR3 bases: TGCAGCGTTGAAGAACGCGACAGGGGTACTGAAGCTTTCTTT. Translated, it gives CSVEERDRGTEAFF.